One T cell receptor (beta chain) is described in this entry. In the study's own analysis: Reference gene primer amplification gave nucleated cell count estimates. This table comes from immunoSEQ multiplex PCR, and its TCRdb copy is limited to in-frame clones, with some not included. V and J calls and clone size come straight from that table; D and trimming were deduced from the DNA. The sample shows tens of thousands of clones, more than 80% of them seen only once. This entry is derived from a study of blood T cell repertoires in COVID-19. Study-wide background: Samples representing acute and convalescent COVID-19 were sourced from the United States, Italy and Spain. Sample material is recorded as cDNA or gDNA derived from T cells, B-cell-depleted T cells, or PBMCs.

The CDR3 is 14 amino acids. V shed 4 bases and J shed 9 bases, with 16 bases lying between them. Germline CDR1 reads SGDLS; CDR2 reads YYNGEE. Material: peripheral blood. This sequence originates from a man over 45 with active or convalescent COVID-19. This rearrangement joins TRBV9 to TRBJ2-2; no definite D call. The CDR3 bases are TGTGCCAGCAGCCCAAACGTGGGCGTCCGGGAGCTGTTTTTT. Its protein is CASSPNVGVRELFF.